This entry lists 3 T cell receptor beta chains sequenced from one sample in a study of cytomegalovirus exposure and HLA in healthy donors. This PCR relied on a set of 60 Vbeta primers and 13 Jbeta primers. Profiled with immunoSEQ multiplex PCR; TCRdb holds only in-frame clones, not every one. This table holds about 83,000 clones, 60% to 85% found once. The material sequenced was PBMCs. The receptor set was obtained from a man between 18 and 29 years old in good health and CMV-seropositive.

This chain links TRBV18 with TRBJ1-2, with D possibly TRBD1 on 5 matching bases. In germline, CDR1 is KGHSH, CDR2 LQKENI. The germline V and J ends were trimmed by 2 bases and 4 bases, with 14 bases remaining between them. The CDR3 runs 15 residues. CDR3 sequence reads: CASSPRGIGIYGYTF. CDR3 bases: TGTGCCAGCTCACCAAGGGGTATAGGAATCTATGGCTACACCTTC.

The chain recombines TRBV6-1 with TRBJ2-3; D perhaps matches TRBD1 (6 bases). V was pared by 6 bases and J by 2 bases, with 9 bases between. The germline V gene has CDR1 MNHNS and CDR2 SASEGT. CDR3 length: 13 residues. The CDR3: CASSDRFTDTQYF. The CDR3 bases are TGTGCCAGCAGCGACAGGTTCACAGATACGCAGTATTTT.

This clone was counted between two and nine times. The rearrangement links TRBV9 to TRBJ1-4; possibly TRBD1 for D (6 bases). The V gene's germline CDR1 is SGDLS and CDR2 YYNGEE. V dropped 4 bases and J dropped 5 bases, with 18 bases sitting between them. The CDR3 runs to 16 residues. CDR3: CASSPSPGAGNEKLFF. The CDR3 DNA is TGTGCCAGCAGCCCCAGCCCAGGGGCCGGGAATGAAAAACTGTTTTTT. Looking up the rest from reference TRBV9 and TRBJ1-4 gives the full variable domain: DSGVTQTPKHLITATGQRVTLRCSPRSGDLSVYWYQQSLDQGLQFLIQYYNGEERAKGNILERFSAQQFPDLHSELNLSSLELGDSALYFCASSPSPGAGNEKLFFGSGTQLSVL.